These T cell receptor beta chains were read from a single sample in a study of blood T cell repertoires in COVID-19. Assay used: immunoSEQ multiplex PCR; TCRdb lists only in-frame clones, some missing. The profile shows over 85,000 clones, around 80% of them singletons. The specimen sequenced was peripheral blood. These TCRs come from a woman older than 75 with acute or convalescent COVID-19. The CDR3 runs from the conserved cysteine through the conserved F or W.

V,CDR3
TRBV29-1,CSVVGDSEAFF
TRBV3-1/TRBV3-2,CASRPSGGAVDTQYF
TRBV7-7,CASSTSVAETDTQYF
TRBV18,CASSPSGQMGTEAFF
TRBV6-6,CASSTGGQATAFF
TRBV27,CASSNGVGNTIYF
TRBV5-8,CASSSGQGSYEQYF
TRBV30,CAWGDLQETQYF
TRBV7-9,CASSFQGQETQYF
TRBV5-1,CASRPGLAAYEQYF
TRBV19,CASSRDIYGYTF
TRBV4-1,CASSQDSGAWGGGQYF
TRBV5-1,CASSLGYDTQYF
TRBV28,CASRRQGTFNQPQHF
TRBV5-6,CASSLGRQRVNTQYF